The 3 T cell receptor beta chains given below trace back to one sample, sequenced in a study of glioma-infiltrating T cells after dendritic cell vaccination. Repertoires were generated with immunoSEQ multiplex PCR, while TCRdb's copy carries only in-frame clones and drops some. This table has over 80,000 clones, about 81% appearing once. Time point specified: after dendritic cell vaccination, including at tumor progression/relapse. Here the sequenced sample was blood, taken after dendritic cell vaccination. These receptors were collected from a human donor with glioblastoma.

CDR3 sequence: CATGLAESNEQFF. The DNA for the CDR3 is TGTGCCACAGGACTAGCGGAAAGCAATGAGCAGTTCTTC. J is TRBJ2-1 and V is TRBV15; 10 bases line up with TRBD2. V was pared by 9 bases and J by 6 bases, with 5 bases of the junction left unmatched. Germline-derived CDR1 and CDR2 are LNHNV and YYDKDF (reference sequence). This CDR3 is 13 amino acids long.

This sequence joins TRBV29-1 and TRBJ1-3; no clear D gene. Germline-derived CDR1 and CDR2 are SQVTM and ANQGSEA. The V and J ends lost 6 bases and 2 bases respectively, with 14 bases between them. The CDR3 has 14 residues. CDR3 residues: CSVSISGAGNTIYF. The CDR3 nucleotides read TGCAGCGTATCAATATCCGGGGCTGGAAACACCATATATTTT.

This clone has only a few counts. The chain is built from TRBV11-2 and TRBJ2-7, with TRBD1 identical over 9 bases. The V and J ends lost 3 bases and 3 bases, in that order; junction bases with no gene match: 6. The CDR3 is 15 residues long. Germline V lookup: CDR1 SGHAT, CDR2 FQNNGV. CDR3 nucleotides: TGTGCCAGCAGCTTGGGACAGGGCCCCCTCTACGAGCAGTACGTC. Its protein is CASSLGQGPLYEQYV.